The 27 T cell receptor beta chains listed next were all sequenced from one sample in a study of blood T cell repertoires in COVID-19. Produced via immunoSEQ multiplex PCR; TCRdb's table is partial and in-frame only. The sample has about 220,000 clones, 88% seen once. Sequencing was done on a sample of PBMCs or T cells enriched from blood (not recorded which). These receptors all come from a young woman who had recovered from COVID-19.

This clone was seen once. The chain links TRBV9 to TRBJ1-3, with 8 bases fitting TRBD1. There are 15 residues in the CDR3. Germline assignment: CDR1 SGDLS and CDR2 YYNGEE. The ends lost 3 bases at V and 3 bases at J; junction bases unmatched: 5. Here the CDR3 reads CASSALTGVGNTIYF. The CDR3 region has the DNA TGTGCCAGCAGCGCGTTGACAGGGGTTGGAAACACCATATATTTT.

The table lists this clone with a count of one. V gene TRBV19 combines with J gene TRBJ1-3; D is perhaps TRBD1 (5 bases). CDR3 length equals 17 residues. CDR1 LNHDA and CDR2 SQIVND come from the germline V gene (reference sequence). Trimming removed 6 bases at V and 0 bases at J, with 18 bases between. The DNA of the CDR3 is TGTGCCAGTAGGCACCGTTCCACAGGAATCTCTGGAAACACCATATATTTT. The encoded protein is CASRHRSTGISGNTIYF.

V gene TRBV6-2 or TRBV6-3 combines with J gene TRBJ1-5; D is perhaps TRBD1 (6 bases). V lost 2 bases, J lost 0 bases, and 17 bases lay in between. This CDR3 comprises 18 residues. Per germline, CDR1 MNHEY and CDR2 SVGEGT. CDR3 residues: CASSYAHVGAVSNQPQHF. In DNA, the CDR3 is TGTGCCAGCAGTTACGCCCACGTGGGGGCGGTTAGCAATCAGCCCCAGCATTTT.

This chain joins TRBV3-1 (or the pseudogene TRBV3-2) and TRBJ2-2; D may be TRBD2 (6 bases). The germline CDR1 and CDR2 sequences are LGHDT and YNNKEL (reference sequence). V was clipped by 3 bases and J by 4 bases, with 9 bases between them. The length of the CDR3 is 14 residues. This CDR3 is CASSHLGGTGELFF. DNA for the CDR3: TGTGCCAGCAGCCACCTCGGGGGCACCGGGGAGCTGTTTTTT.

The V gene is TRBV19, the J gene TRBJ2-7; 7 nucleotides align to TRBD1. Germline CDR1 is LNHDA and CDR2 is SQIVND (reference sequence). The CDR3 has 15 residues. The ends lost 4 bases at V and 0 bases at J; junction bases unmatched: 6. CDR3 region: CASSTRQGGSYEQYF. In nucleotides, the CDR3 is TGTGCCAGTAGTACAAGACAGGGCGGCTCCTACGAGCAGTACTTC.

The rearrangement uses TRBV19 and TRBJ1-4; tentative D call: TRBD1 (6 bases). Trimming left V 3 bases short and J 2 bases short, with 13 bases between. Germline V gives CDR1 LNHDA, CDR2 SQIVND (reference sequence). The CDR3 has 16 residues. The CDR3, as DNA: TGTGCCAGTAGTATGACAGGTCAAGGGACTAATGAAAAACTGTTTTTT. Translated: CASSMTGQGTNEKLFF. The variable domain in full, completed from reference TRBV19 and TRBJ1-4, reads DGGITQSPKYLFRKEGQNVTLSCEQNLNHDAMYWYRQDPGQGLRLIYYSQIVNDFQKGDIAEGYSVSREKKESFPLTVTSAQKNPTAFYLCASSMTGQGTNEKLFFGSGTQLSVL.

V gene TRBV5-1 combines with J gene TRBJ1-2; possibly TRBD1 for D (6 bases). V lost 1 base and J lost 6, with 16 bases in between. The CDR3 extends over 15 amino acids. CDR1 and CDR2 from the germline V gene are SGHRS and YFSETQ. The DNA of the CDR3 is TGCGCCAGCAGCTTGTCCAGGGGAGGGTTAGATGGCTACACCTTC. The encoded protein is CASSLSRGGLDGYTF.

The chain combines TRBV7-9 with TRBJ2-7; TRBD2 might be the D (6 bases). CDR3 size: 15 residues. The V end was cut by 4 bases, the J end by 4 bases, with 17 bases between. Germline V gene sequence: CDR1 SEHNR, CDR2 FQNEAQ (reference sequence). The CDR3 here is CASSSSTSSRYEQYF. Written as DNA, the CDR3 is TGTGCCAGCAGCTCCTCGACTAGTTCCCGGTACGAGCAGTACTTC.

The gene calls are TRBV7-3 and TRBJ2-4; possibly TRBD1 for D (6 bases). This CDR3 contains 14 residues. In germline, CDR1 is SGHTA, CDR2 FQGTGA. Trimming cost V 1 base and J 7 bases, with 11 bases left between them. Here the CDR3 reads CASSLKGQGNIQYF. CDR3 coding DNA: TGTGCCAGCAGCTTAAAGGGGCAGGGGAACATTCAGTACTTC.

The rearrangement uses TRBV19 and TRBJ2-1; TRBD1 agrees at 9 bases. The V segment lost 5 bases and the J segment 4 bases; nucleotides outside the gene matches: 3. CDR3 length: 14 amino acids. Germline assignment: CDR1 LNHDA and CDR2 SQIVND (reference sequence). CDR3 sequence reads: CASSGTGLYNEQFF. CDR3 nucleotide sequence: TGTGCCAGTAGTGGGACAGGGCTTTACAATGAGCAGTTCTTC.

This clone was seen just once. The genes are TRBV5-1 and TRBJ1-1, with 9 bases identical to TRBD1. The V gene's germline CDR1 is SGHRS and CDR2 YFSETQ. Germline trimming cut 0 bases from V and 6 bases from J; bases unmatched to any gene: 3. CDR3 length: 14 amino acids. CDR3 residues: CASSLEQGASEAFF. CDR3 DNA: TGCGCCAGCAGCTTGGAACAGGGGGCCTCTGAAGCTTTCTTT.

This clone occurred many times. The chain combines TRBV10-3 with TRBJ2-2; a weak D match, TRBD2 (6 bases). V was cut by 8 bases and J by 4 bases, with 17 bases left in between. The CDR3 is made up of 15 amino acids. CDR1 ENHRY and CDR2 SYGVKD come from the germline V gene. CDR3 bases: TGTGCCATCGGGGGAGGAGGGCAAGGCACCGGGGAGCTGTTTTTT. Encoded protein: CAIGGGGQGTGELFF.

The chain links TRBV2 to TRBJ1-2; possible D gene TRBD1, 6 bases. The germline V gene encodes CDR1 SNHLY and CDR2 FYNNEI. Trimming took off 0 bases at V and 7 bases at J, with 15 bases between the two ends. The CDR3 is 15 amino acids. The CDR3 protein is CASSEAQGLQAGYTF. CDR3 coding DNA: TGTGCCAGCAGTGAAGCGCAGGGGTTGCAGGCTGGCTACACCTTC.

The rearrangement links TRBV4-3 to TRBJ1-4; no clear D. The CDR3 runs to 14 residues. The germline CDR1 and CDR2 sequences are LGHNA and YSLEER. V was shortened by 1 base and J by 3 bases, with 6 bases between the two germline ends. CDR3 coding DNA: TGCGCCAGCAGCCAAGCTCGAGCTAATGAAAAACTGTTTTTT. Its protein product is CASSQARANEKLFF.

The chain combines TRBV6-1 with TRBJ2-7; the D gene is possibly TRBD1 (5 bases). Per germline, CDR1 MNHNS and CDR2 SASEGT. This CDR3 is built from 14 residues. With 0 bases removed from V and 3 bases from J, the gap between germline ends came to 9 bases. The CDR3 protein is CASSEAGQVYEQYF. The DNA for the CDR3 is TGTGCCAGCAGTGAAGCGGGGCAAGTCTACGAGCAGTACTTC.

The rearrangement joins TRBV7-9 to TRBJ2-1, with D perhaps TRBD2 (8 bases). V lost 6 bases and J lost 9, with 24 bases in between. The germline V gene encodes CDR1 SEHNR and CDR2 FQNEAQ (reference sequence). The CDR3 has 16 amino acids. CDR3: CASRKSRTGAGGEQFF. CDR3 nucleotide sequence: TGTGCCAGCAGAAAAAGTCGAACAGGGGCGGGGGGTGAGCAGTTCTTC.

V is TRBV6-5 and J is TRBJ2-4, with TRBD1 matching 8 bases. The V gene end was trimmed by 5 bases and the J gene end by 4 bases; junction bases not matched to a gene: 4. Germline V gene data show CDR1 as MNHEY and CDR2 as SVGAGI. This CDR3 is 14 amino acids long. The CDR3 coding sequence is TGTGCCAGCAGTACAGGGACAGGTAAAAACATTCAGTACTTC. It specifies CASSTGTGKNIQYF.

The chain combines TRBV2 with TRBJ1-5, with TRBD1 matching over 7 bases. The V segment lost 8 bases and the J segment 4 bases; nucleotides outside the gene matches: 5. This CDR3 spans 13 amino acids. Germline CDR1 is SNHLY and CDR2 is FYNNEI. DNA for the CDR3: TGTGCCAGCTGCCGGGACAGTAATCAGCCCCAGCATTTT. Translating it yields CASCRDSNQPQHF.

This rearrangement joins TRBV21-1 to TRBJ1-4; the table's D call, TRBD1, was not checked against the DNA. TRBV21-1 is flagged as a pseudogene. This CDR3 spans 13 amino acids. Written as DNA, the CDR3 is TGTGCCAGCACCGGACAGGGGGGGGAAAAACTGTTTTTT. Its translation is CASTGQGGEKLFF.

The rearrangement links TRBV7-2 to TRBJ2-3, with a possible D match to TRBD2 (5 bases). The CDR3 spans 15 residues. V lost 5 bases, J lost 2 bases, and 14 bases lay in between. The V gene's germline CDR1 is SGHTA and CDR2 FQGNSA. DNA of the CDR3: TGTGCCAGCAGCGAGGCACGGGGTCCCACAGATACGCAGTATTTT. Amino acids: CASSEARGPTDTQYF. The whole variable domain, filled in from reference TRBV7-2 and TRBJ2-3, reads GAGVSQSPSNKVTEKGKDVELRCDPISGHTALYWYRQSLGQGLEFLIYFQGNSAPDKSGLPSDRFSAERTGGSVSTLTIQRTQQEDSAVYLCASSEARGPTDTQYFGPGTRLTVL.

This chain uses TRBV9 with TRBJ1-5; D is uncertain. V lost 3 bases and J lost 5, with 6 bases in between. CDR3 length equals 12 residues. Germline assignment: CDR1 SGDLS and CDR2 YYNGEE. CDR3 region: CASSAGYQPQHF. In DNA form, the CDR3 reads TGTGCCAGCAGCGCGGGTTATCAGCCCCAGCATTTT.

This clone was observed once. The chain joins TRBV7-2 to TRBJ1-6, with 7 bases matching TRBD1. Germline V CDR1 and CDR2: SGHTA, FQGNSA. The V and J ends lost 0 bases and 7 bases, in that order; junction bases with no gene match: 3. The CDR3 contains 15 residues. DNA of the CDR3: TGTGCCAGCAGCTTAGCGACAGGGCAGAATTCACCCCTCCACTTT. This encodes CASSLATGQNSPLHF.

In its sample, this clone was seen once. CDR3 in amino acids: CATAHRGGNQPQHF. The CDR3 region has the DNA TGTGCCACCGCCCACAGGGGGGGCAATCAGCCCCAGCATTTT. The chain is built from TRBV19 and TRBJ1-5; 8 bases match TRBD1. V lost 10 bases to trimming and J lost 2 bases; unmatched junction nucleotides: 7. CDR1 LNHDA and CDR2 SQIVND come from the germline V gene (reference sequence). The CDR3 is 14 residues long.

This chain links TRBV19 with TRBJ2-3; TRBD1 agrees at 8 bases. Germline V gene lookup returns CDR1 LNHDA and CDR2 SQIVND (reference sequence). The junction had 6 bases not matched to a gene; V was cut back by 5 bases and J by 5 bases. This CDR3 is built from 14 residues. The CDR3 spells CASSVSGGRDTQYF. The CDR3 DNA is TGTGCCAGTAGTGTCTCAGGGGGCAGAGATACGCAGTATTTT.

This clone showed up just a few times. The chain employs TRBV4-1 and TRBJ2-1; TRBD2 matches at 15 bases. The length of the CDR3 is 17 residues. V dropped 4 bases and J dropped 6; count of bases not matched to a gene: 7. Per the germline V gene, CDR1 is MGHRA and CDR2 is YSYEKL. Here the CDR3 reads CASSPGLAGGRFNEQFF. Written as DNA, the CDR3 is TGCGCCAGCAGCCCTGGACTAGCGGGGGGGAGATTCAATGAGCAGTTCTTC.

The J gene is TRBJ2-4, the V gene TRBV7-8, with D perhaps TRBD2 (7 bases). The V and J ends lost 4 bases and 0 bases respectively, with 25 bases between them. This CDR3 region has 20 residues. Looked up from germline, CDR1 is SGHVS and CDR2 is FQNEAQ. CDR3 coding DNA: TGTGCCAGCAGCTCCCACCGGGCGGGGGCCTCTACGTTAGCCAAAAACATTCAGTACTTC. Protein product: CASSSHRAGASTLAKNIQYF.

This clone came up once. Germline and junction disagree at one end, which may indicate a read error. The J gene is TRBJ1-1, the V gene TRBV5-4, with TRBD1 identical over 8 bases. The CDR3 runs 16 residues. CDR1 SGHNT and CDR2 YYREEE come from the germline V gene (reference sequence). Here the CDR3 reads CANSHGQGRLNTEAFF. CDR3 nucleotide sequence: TGTGCCAACAGCCACGGACAGGGCAGGTTGAACACTGAAGCTTTCTTT.